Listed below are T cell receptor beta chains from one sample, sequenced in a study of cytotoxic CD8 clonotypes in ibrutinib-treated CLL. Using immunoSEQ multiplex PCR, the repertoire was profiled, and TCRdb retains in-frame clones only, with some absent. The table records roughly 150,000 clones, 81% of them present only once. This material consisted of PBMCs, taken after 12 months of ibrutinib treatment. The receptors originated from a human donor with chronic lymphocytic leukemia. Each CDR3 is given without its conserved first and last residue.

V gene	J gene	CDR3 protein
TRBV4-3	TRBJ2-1	ASSRAANNEQF
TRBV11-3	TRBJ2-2	ASSSTGFANTGELF
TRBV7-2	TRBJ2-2	ASSLMGVAGAATGELF
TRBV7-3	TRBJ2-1	ASSPGSNEQF
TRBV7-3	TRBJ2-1	ASSLSSYNEQF
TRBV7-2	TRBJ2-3	ASSLAKRHFTDTQY
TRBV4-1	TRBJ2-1	ASSRETSAYNEQF
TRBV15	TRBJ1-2	ATSRDGRGGAGYT
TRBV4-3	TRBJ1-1	ASSQGQGVF
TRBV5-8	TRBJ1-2	ASSLGRGGDYGYT
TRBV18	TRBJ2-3	ASSLASGGHTDTQY
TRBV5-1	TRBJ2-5	ASSFSGSGQETQY
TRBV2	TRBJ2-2	ASSELAANTGELF
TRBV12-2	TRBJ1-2	ASRLGGLGGALGYT
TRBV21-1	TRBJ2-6	ASSMTGGFSGANVLT
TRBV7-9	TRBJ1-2	ASSLSPIAGTKEGYT
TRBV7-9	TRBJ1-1	ASRPNLGGSTEAF
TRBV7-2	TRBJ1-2	ASSLARSGGYT
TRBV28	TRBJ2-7	ASSKPGTGVYEQY
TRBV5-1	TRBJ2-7	ASSQSTYEQY
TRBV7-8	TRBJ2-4	ASSSGGIQY
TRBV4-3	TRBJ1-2	ASSQAPGGGFYGYT